The following is a T cell receptor beta chain sequence with its context. These data come from a study of immune evolution from preneoplasia to lung adenocarcinoma. Sequencing used immunoSEQ multiplex PCR; TCRdb keeps in-frame clones, though not all of them. The profile shows fewer than 12,000 clones, roughly 80% of them singletons. Germline V gene data show CDR1 as SNHLY and CDR2 as FYNNEI. The CDR3 is made up of 14 amino acids. V was trimmed by 0 bases and J by 8 bases, leaving 13 bases between them. The sequenced material came from FFPE minimally invasive lung adenocarcinoma tissue. The source is a person between 65 and 79 years old with lung adenocarcinoma. V is TRBV2 and J is TRBJ1-2; D unresolved. This CDR3 is CASSEAGDLGGYTF. CDR3 DNA sequence: TGTGCCAGCAGTGAAGCCGGGGATTTAGGAGGCTACACCTTC.